Listed here is a single TCR beta chain. The sample comes from a study of blood T cell repertoires in COVID-19. The wider study: Samples taken during acute and convalescent COVID-19 were collected in the United States, Italy and Spain.

Trimming took 4 bases from V and 3 from J, leaving 17 bases between them. Germline-derived CDR1 and CDR2 are SGHDT and YYEEEE. This CDR3 is built from 15 residues. Per the original data handling: Reference gene primer amplification gave nucleated cell count estimates. Method: immunoSEQ multiplex PCR; TCRdb's copy keeps in-frame clones and lacks some. The V and J calls and clone size come from that table; D and trimming were worked out from the DNA. The data hold about 270,000 clones, with roughly 85% observed a single time. Sample: peripheral blood. The V and J genes are TRBV5-6 and TRBJ2-7; the D gene is possibly TRBD2 (6 bases). The origin of this receptor is a woman aged 18-29 years with acute or convalescent COVID-19. CDR3 nucleotide sequence: TGTGCCAGCAGCGCTTATGGACTGGGGGGCTACGAGCAGTACTTC. This sequence encodes CASSAYGLGGYEQYF.